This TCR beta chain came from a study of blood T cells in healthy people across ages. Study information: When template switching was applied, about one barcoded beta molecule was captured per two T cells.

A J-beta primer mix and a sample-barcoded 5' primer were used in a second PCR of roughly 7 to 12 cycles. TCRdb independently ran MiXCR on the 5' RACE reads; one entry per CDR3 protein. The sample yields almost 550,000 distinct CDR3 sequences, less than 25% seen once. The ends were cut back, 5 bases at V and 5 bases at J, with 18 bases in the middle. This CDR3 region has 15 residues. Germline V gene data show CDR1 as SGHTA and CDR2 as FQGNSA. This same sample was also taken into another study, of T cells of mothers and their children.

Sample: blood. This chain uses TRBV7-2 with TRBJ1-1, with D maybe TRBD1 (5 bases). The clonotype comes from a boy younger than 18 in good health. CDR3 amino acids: CASSMGLTEGTEAFF. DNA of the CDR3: TGTGCCAGCAGCATGGGACTTACCGAAGGGACTGAAGCTTTCTTT.